Listed below are T cell receptor beta chains from one sample, sequenced in a study of memory CD4+ T cells and cytomegalovirus serostatus. The repertoire was sequenced with immunoSEQ multiplex PCR; TCRdb's copy has only in-frame clones and lacks some. The sample includes 25,000 to 35,000 clones, about 75% of them seen just once. The sequencing input was memory CD4+ T cells from blood. The receptor set was obtained from an adult in good health and CMV-seronegative. Some clones in this sample may be carry-over from other donors' samples. The CDR3 runs from the conserved cysteine through the conserved F or W. A D gene is named only where the DNA matches it firmly. Clone size is given for some rows only: seen once, a few or many times, or a class if the clone is expanded.

j_gene | abundance | v_gene | d_gene | CDR3aa | CDR3nt
TRBJ1-1 | - | TRBV18 | - | CASSPGQILNTEAFF | TGTGCCAGCTCACCTGGACAGATTTTGAACACTGAAGCTTTCTTT
TRBJ2-5 | few | TRBV29-1 | TRBD2 | CSVEDPASGGQETQYF | TGCAGCGTTGAAGATCCGGCTAGCGGGGGCCAAGAGACCCAGTACTTC
TRBJ2-4 | once | TRBV6-1 | TRBD2 | CASSGGGGARKNIQYF | TGTGCCAGCAGTGGGGGGGGAGGGGCTCGCAAAAACATTCAGTACTTC
TRBJ1-1 | few | TRBV28 | TRBD1 | CASSFFDRDTEAFF | TGTGCCAGCAGTTTCTTCGACAGGGACACTGAAGCTTTCTTT
TRBJ2-1 | - | TRBV28 | - | CASSFRSREQFF | TGTGCCAGCAGTTTTAGGTCACGGGAGCAGTTCTTC
TRBJ1-2 | - | TRBV5-4 | TRBD1 | CASSSARTGGDGYTF | TGTGCCAGCAGCTCCGCTCGGACAGGGGGTGATGGCTACACCTTC
TRBJ1-4 | - | TRBV7-6 | TRBD1 | CASSPLRDVTGDSVLTNEKLFF | TGTGCCAGCAGCCCCCTGCGGGATGTGACAGGGGATTCGGTCTTAACTAATGAAAAACTGTTTTTT
TRBJ2-5 | - | TRBV7-6 | - | CASSLRFQETQYF | TGTGCCAGCAGCTTACGTTTCCAAGAGACCCAGTACTTC
TRBJ1-1 | few | TRBV29-1 | - | CSVGTVSEAFF | TGCAGCGTTGGGACAGTTTCTGAAGCTTTCTTT
TRBJ1-1 | - | TRBV19 | - | CASTPSLGRMNTEAFF | TGTGCCAGTACCCCCTCGTTGGGGCGCATGAACACTGAAGCTTTCTTT
TRBJ1-1 | - | TRBV14 | - | CASSQIPKIQAFF | TGTGCCAGCAGCCAGATTCCAAAAATCCAAGCTTTCTTT
TRBJ2-4 | few | TRBV7-2 | - | CASSSRPGSQHIQYF | TGTGCCAGCAGCTCAAGGCCGGGATCCCAACACATTCAGTACTTC
TRBJ2-7 | - | TRBV7-6 | - | CASSFDSLGEQYF | TGTGCCAGCAGCTTCGACTCCCTTGGCGAGCAGTACTTC
TRBJ2-7 | once | TRBV7-6 | TRBD1 | CASSLWDRGYEQYF | TGTGCCAGCAGCCTCTGGGACAGGGGCTACGAGCAGTACTTC
TRBJ1-5 | - | TRBV5-6 | - | CASSSVGRNQPQHF | TGTGCCAGCAGCTCTGTCGGGAGGAATCAGCCCCAGCATTTT
TRBJ1-2 | - | TRBV7-2 | - | CASSERQSFNYGYTF | TGTGCCAGCAGCGAAAGACAGTCTTTCAACTATGGCTACACCTTC
TRBJ2-7 | - | TRBV5-1 | - | CASSLVSDEQYF | TGCGCCAGCAGCTTGGTCTCGGACGAGCAGTACTTC
TRBJ2-1 | - | TRBV12-5 | TRBD2 | CASGSSGKTYNEQFF | TGTGCTAGTGGTTCGAGCGGGAAGACCTACAATGAGCAGTTCTTC
TRBJ2-3 | - | TRBV11-2 | TRBD2 | CASSKRTSGGRDTQYF | TGTGCCAGCAGCAAGCGGACTAGCGGGGGGAGAGATACGCAGTATTTT
TRBJ1-1 | once | TRBV7-9 | - | CASSPSRVTEAFF | TGTGCCAGCAGCCCGTCGAGGGTTACTGAAGCTTTCTTT
TRBJ1-4 | - | TRBV29-1 | TRBD1 | CSVHTPGQTSEKLFF | TGCAGCGTCCACACCCCGGGACAGACTAGTGAAAAACTGTTTTTT
TRBJ1-6 | - | TRBV25-1 | TRBD1 | CASSVSNRGNSPLHF | TGTGCCAGCAGTGTTAGCAACAGGGGTAATTCACCCCTCCACTTT
TRBJ1-1 | few | TRBV30 | TRBD1 | CAWNPGQWNTEAFF | TGTGCCTGGAATCCGGGACAGTGGAACACTGAAGCTTTCTTT
TRBJ1-1 | - | TRBV6-1 | - | CASSKDTTEAFF | TGTGCCAGCAGTAAAGACACCACTGAAGCTTTCTTT
TRBJ2-3 | - | TRBV7-9 | - | CASSLGGHRYTQYF | TGTGCCAGCAGCTTAGGTGGCCACAGGTATACGCAGTATTTT
TRBJ2-5 | - | TRBV6-5 | - | CASSRIGVQETQYF | TGTGCCAGCAGTCGGATCGGTGTTCAAGAGACCCAGTACTTC
TRBJ1-3 | - | TRBV2 | - | CASRLTQGGLSSGNTIYF | TGTGCCAGCAGACTAACTCAAGGGGGGCTTAGCTCTGGAAACACCATATATTTT
TRBJ1-1 | - | TRBV19 | - | CASSSQLNTEAFF | TGTGCCAGTAGCTCACAGCTGAACACTGAAGCTTTCTTT
TRBJ1-4 | - | TRBV5-1 | TRBD1 | CASSPGQFSEKLFF | TGCGCCAGCAGCCCGGGACAGTTCTCTGAAAAACTGTTTTTT
TRBJ1-1 | - | TRBV5-1 | TRBD1 | CASSLGQGATEAFF | TGCGCCAGCAGCTTGGGACAGGGGGCCACTGAAGCTTTCTTT
TRBJ2-3 | - | TRBV6-6 | - | CASSRRDSRTDTQYF | TGTGCCAGCAGTCGTAGGGACTCCCGCACAGATACGCAGTATTTT
TRBJ2-7 | - | TRBV19 | TRBD1 | CASRKTGTSGEQYF | TGTGCCAGTAGGAAGACAGGGACCTCGGGCGAGCAGTACTTC
TRBJ1-3 | - | TRBV5-1 | - | CASSLVTGSGVSGNTIYF | TGCGCCAGCAGCTTGGTTACGGGCTCAGGGGTCTCTGGAAACACCATATATTTT
TRBJ2-1 | - | TRBV7-9 | TRBD2 | CASSLPPRLAGLKNEQFF | TGTGCCAGCAGCTTACCCCCCCGACTAGCGGGGTTGAAGAATGAGCAGTTCTTC
TRBJ1-5 | - | TRBV7-6 | - | CASSSAIGASNQPQHF | TGTGCCAGCAGCTCCGCCATTGGGGCAAGCAATCAGCCCCAGCATTTT
TRBJ1-1 | few | TRBV19 | TRBD1 | CASSARQGTSEAFF | TGTGCCAGTAGTGCTCGACAGGGCACCTCTGAAGCTTTCTTT
TRBJ2-5 | - | TRBV7-3 | - | CASSPPGGTQYF | TGTGCCAGCAGCCCCCCCGGCGGGACCCAGTACTTC
TRBJ1-3 | - | TRBV18 | - | CASSPPNLRGNTIYF | TGTGCCAGCTCACCACCGAATCTTAGGGGAAACACCATATATTTT